A selection of T cell receptor beta chains follows, all from one sample in a study of T-cell memory formation after mild COVID-19. TCRdb recomputed calls from the 5' RACE reads with MiXCR, one row per CDR3 protein. Here the sample spans around 310,000 distinct CDR3 sequences, more than 20% being singletons. The sample consisted of PBMCs or a T cell subset sorted from them (not recorded which). Source of these receptors: a man aged 18 to 30 who had mild COVID-19 (a few samples of this study predate the infection). Cell type and time point are not known. CDR3s include the opening cysteine and the closing phenylalanine or tryptophan. Fields, in order: V gene, clone size, J gene, CDR3 length, D gene, CDR3 DNA, CDR3 protein. D genes are given only for firm matches. Rows give clone size only sometimes, using once, few, many, or a class for an expanded clone.

V: TRBV6-4
size: .
J: TRBJ2-1
length: 18
D: TRBD1
DNA: TGTGCCAGCAGTGACGGCCCCGGGACAGGGGGCGAAAAGGATGAGCAGCTCTTC
CDR3: CASSDGPGTGGEKDEQLF

V: TRBV18
size: .
J: TRBJ2-3
length: 16
D: TRBD1
DNA: TGTGCCAGCCGTCTTTCCGGGACAGAACCGACAGATACGCAGTATTTT
CDR3: CASRLSGTEPTDTQYF

V: TRBV7-2
size: few
J: TRBJ1-2
length: 14
D: .
DNA: TGTGCCAGCAGTGAAACGGGGAGGGACTATGGCTACACCTTC
CDR3: CASSETGRDYGYTF

V: TRBV7-6
size: .
J: TRBJ1-1
length: 14
D: TRBD1
DNA: TGTGCCAGCAGCCTACAGGGGGCGCGGGCTGAAGCTTTCTTT
CDR3: CASSLQGARAEAFF

V: TRBV15
size: .
J: TRBJ1-4
length: 14
D: .
DNA: TGTGCCACCAGCAAAGAGGGGGGGAATGAAAAACTGTTTTTT
CDR3: CATSKEGGNEKLFF

V: TRBV10-3
size: few
J: TRBJ2-2
length: 15
D: .
DNA: TGTGCCATCAGTGAGCCCCTAGGGGACACCGGGGAGCTGTTTTTT
CDR3: CAISEPLGDTGELFF

V: TRBV6-2/TRBV6-3
size: few
J: TRBJ2-1
length: 16
D: TRBD1
DNA: TGTGCCAGCAGATCAGCAGGGGGCAGTCGGGCATATGAGCAGTTCTTC
CDR3: CASRSAGGSRAYEQFF

V: TRBV29-1
size: .
J: TRBJ2-2
length: 14
D: .
DNA: TGCAGCGTTGATACCAGGGAAGGCACCGGGGAGCTGTTTTTT
CDR3: CSVDTREGTGELFF

V: TRBV12-3/TRBV12-4
size: few
J: TRBJ2-1
length: 16
D: .
DNA: TGTGCCAGCAGTCCAGGGGAAGGGGACGGACCGAATGAGCAGTTCTTC
CDR3: CASSPGEGDGPNEQFF

V: TRBV5-1
size: few
J: TRBJ2-3
length: 16
D: .
DNA: TGCGCCAGCAGTCGAACGAACAGGGCCCAGACAGATACGCAGTATTTT
CDR3: CASSRTNRAQTDTQYF

V: TRBV18
size: .
J: TRBJ2-1
length: 14
D: .
DNA: TGTGCCAGCTCACCAAATTGGGAATACAATGAGCAGTTCTTC
CDR3: CASSPNWEYNEQFF

V: TRBV7-2
size: few
J: TRBJ1-5
length: 16
D: .
DNA: TGTGCCAGCAGCTTAGTAGGGGGGGAGATAAATCAGCCCCAGCATTTT
CDR3: CASSLVGGEINQPQHF

V: TRBV27
size: .
J: TRBJ2-1
length: 16
D: .
DNA: TGTGCCAGCAGTTTATTCCGGGACGTCTCCGTGGATGAGCAGTTCTTC
CDR3: CASSLFRDVSVDEQFF

V: TRBV5-1
size: .
J: TRBJ2-3
length: 18
D: .
DNA: TGCGCCAGCAGCGCCCCAGGGTCAGCGCGAACTAGCACAGATACGCAGTATTTT
CDR3: CASSAPGSARTSTDTQYF

V: TRBV7-2
size: .
J: TRBJ2-2
length: 16
D: .
DNA: TGTGCCAGCAGCTTAGTGCGAGCAGGGTGGACCGGGGAGCTGTTTTTT
CDR3: CASSLVRAGWTGELFF

V: TRBV6-2/TRBV6-3
size: few
J: TRBJ2-5
length: 16
D: .
DNA: TGTGCCAGCAGTCGCAACGACGGCGCCTCATTAGAGACCCAGTACTTC
CDR3: CASSRNDGASLETQYF

V: TRBV2
size: .
J: TRBJ1-5
length: 13
D: .
DNA: TGTGCCAGCAATCGGGGGCTAAATCAGCCCCAGCATTTT
CDR3: CASNRGLNQPQHF

V: TRBV20-1
size: few
J: TRBJ1-5
length: 14
D: .
DNA: TGCAGTGCTAGAGAGGGCGGCACGAATCAGCCCCAGCATTTT
CDR3: CSAREGGTNQPQHF

V: TRBV5-1
size: .
J: TRBJ1-1
length: 13
D: .
DNA: TGCGCCAGCAGCTTGGTGGCAGGACCCGGGGCTTTCTTT
CDR3: CASSLVAGPGAFF

V: TRBV15
size: few
J: TRBJ1-3
length: 16
D: .
DNA: TGTGCCACCAGCCCCGGGGGGGGTCGCTCTGGAAACACCATATATTTT
CDR3: CATSPGGGRSGNTIYF

V: TRBV7-2
size: .
J: TRBJ2-5
length: 12
D: .
DNA: TGTGCCAGCAGCTTAACATGGGAGACCCAGTACTTC
CDR3: CASSLTWETQYF

V: TRBV5-1
size: .
J: TRBJ1-1
length: 13
D: .
DNA: TGCGCCAGCAGCTTGGATGTGGCGAAGGAGGCTTTCTTT
CDR3: CASSLDVAKEAFF

V: TRBV7-2
size: many
J: TRBJ1-1
length: 14
D: .
DNA: TGTGCCAGCAGCTTAAGAGGGGAGGACACTGAAGCTTTCTTT
CDR3: CASSLRGEDTEAFF

V: TRBV11-2
size: .
J: TRBJ2-5
length: 16
D: .
DNA: TGTGCCAGCAGCCAGAACCGACTAGTAGACCAAGAGACCCAGTACTTC
CDR3: CASSQNRLVDQETQYF

V: TRBV7-3
size: .
J: TRBJ2-1
length: 15
D: TRBD1
DNA: TGTGCCAGCAGCTTACAGGGGGTAAACTACAATGAGCAGTTCTTC
CDR3: CASSLQGVNYNEQFF

V: TRBV4-1
size: .
J: TRBJ1-4
length: 13
D: TRBD1
DNA: TGCGCCAGCAGCCAAGAACGACAGGGGGAGTTGTTCTTT
CDR3: CASSQERQGELFF

V: TRBV9
size: .
J: TRBJ2-1
length: 19
D: TRBD2
DNA: TGTGCCAGCAGCGTAGGTAGGCTAGCGGGGGAAGGGACCTACAATGAGCAGTTCTTC
CDR3: CASSVGRLAGEGTYNEQFF

V: TRBV7-2
size: few
J: TRBJ2-1
length: 15
D: .
DNA: TGTGCCAGCAGCTTAACGACGGGGGCCTACAATGAGCAGTTCTTC
CDR3: CASSLTTGAYNEQFF

V: TRBV7-9
size: .
J: TRBJ2-7
length: 14
D: .
DNA: TGTGCCAGCAGCCCGGGACTGGGAGACTACGAGCAGTACTTC
CDR3: CASSPGLGDYEQYF

V: TRBV5-4
size: few
J: TRBJ2-7
length: 14
D: .
DNA: TGTGCCAGCAGCCACGGGGACGGCCGCTACGAGCAGTACTTC
CDR3: CASSHGDGRYEQYF

V: TRBV4-1
size: few
J: TRBJ2-5
length: 16
D: .
DNA: TGCGCCAGCAGCCAAACCAACCTAGGATTTCCGGAGACCCAGTACTTC
CDR3: CASSQTNLGFPETQYF

V: TRBV14
size: .
J: TRBJ1-5
length: 13
D: .
DNA: TGTGCCAGCAGCCAAGACCAGGGACAGCCCCAGCATTTT
CDR3: CASSQDQGQPQHF

V: TRBV7-8
size: few
J: TRBJ1-5
length: 18
D: .
DNA: TGTGCCAGCAGCTTAGGGCCCGGCGGGGGTTATAGCAATCAGCCCCAGCATTTT
CDR3: CASSLGPGGGYSNQPQHF

V: TRBV7-3
size: .
J: TRBJ2-5
length: 15
D: TRBD2
DNA: TGTGCCAGCAGCTCGCTGGGGGGGGAAGCGGAGACCCAGTACTTC
CDR3: CASSSLGGEAETQYF

V: TRBV6-5
size: .
J: TRBJ1-2
length: 13
D: .
DNA: TGTGCCAGCAGTTACGAGCTCAACTATGGCTACACCTTC
CDR3: CASSYELNYGYTF

V: TRBV29-1
size: few
J: TRBJ1-2
length: 13
D: .
DNA: TGCAGCGCCGAAAGTCTAGCAGGGCATGGCTACACCTTC
CDR3: CSAESLAGHGYTF

V: TRBV25-1
size: .
J: TRBJ2-2
length: 11
D: .
DNA: TGTGCCAGCAGTGAACTCGGGGAGCTGTTTTTT
CDR3: CASSELGELFF

V: TRBV29-1
size: few
J: TRBJ1-2
length: 15
D: TRBD1
DNA: TGCAGCGTTGAAGATCTGACAGGGGAGAGCTATGGCTACACCTTC
CDR3: CSVEDLTGESYGYTF

V: TRBV11-2
size: .
J: TRBJ2-1
length: 14
D: .
DNA: TGTGCCAGCAGCTTTGCGGGGGCTGCCAATGAGCAGTTCTTC
CDR3: CASSFAGAANEQFF

V: TRBV20-1
size: .
J: TRBJ2-6
length: 13
D: .
DNA: TGCAGTGCTAGATTTCCTGGGGCCAACGTCCTGACTTTC
CDR3: CSARFPGANVLTF

V: TRBV7-8
size: few
J: TRBJ2-5
length: 17
D: TRBD2
DNA: TGTGCCAGCAGGCGGACTAGCGGGGGAGACTACCAAGAGACCCAGTACTTC
CDR3: CASRRTSGGDYQETQYF

V: TRBV10-2
size: few
J: TRBJ1-5
length: 12
D: .
DNA: TGCGCCAGCACTAGGGGTGGGCAGCCCCAGCATTTT
CDR3: CASTRGGQPQHF

V: TRBV6-4
size: once
J: TRBJ2-5
length: 11
D: .
DNA: TGTGCCAGCAACAGGGACGAGACCCAGTACTTC
CDR3: CASNRDETQYF

V: TRBV28
size: few
J: TRBJ2-3
length: 14
D: .
DNA: TGTGCCAGCAGTTTTACAGACGCCACATATACGCAGTATTTT
CDR3: CASSFTDATYTQYF

V: TRBV6-6
size: .
J: TRBJ1-4
length: 13
D: .
DNA: TGTGCCACCGGGGACCGGCCGGCGGAAAAACTGTTTTTT
CDR3: CATGDRPAEKLFF

V: TRBV12-3/TRBV12-4
size: few
J: TRBJ2-5
length: 14
D: .
DNA: TGTGCCAGCAGCCGACGGGGATACCAAGAGACCCAGTACTTC
CDR3: CASSRRGYQETQYF

V: TRBV4-1
size: .
J: TRBJ2-2
length: 17
D: TRBD1
DNA: TGCGCCAGCAGCTCTCTACGATTCCGGGACAGTTCAGGGGAGCTGTTTTTT
CDR3: CASSSLRFRDSSGELFF

V: TRBV6-5
size: few
J: TRBJ1-1
length: 15
D: .
DNA: TGTGCCAGCAGGAGGTCTTTTGACCCGAGGACTGAAGCTTTCTTT
CDR3: CASRRSFDPRTEAFF

V: TRBV6-5
size: once
J: TRBJ2-1
length: 13
D: .
DNA: TGTGCCAGCAGTTACGACGGGTACAATGAGCAGTTCTTC
CDR3: CASSYDGYNEQFF

V: TRBV15
size: few
J: TRBJ2-1
length: 15
D: .
DNA: TGTGCCACCAGTCCCGGGGCAGTCGCTGACAATGAGCAGTTCTTC
CDR3: CATSPGAVADNEQFF

V: TRBV7-2
size: .
J: TRBJ1-2
length: 14
D: TRBD1
DNA: TGTGCCAGCAGCCCGACAGGGACTAACTATGGCTACACCTTC
CDR3: CASSPTGTNYGYTF

V: TRBV20-1
size: .
J: TRBJ1-1
length: 11
D: .
DNA: TGCAGTGCTAGAGATCACGATGAGGCTTTCTTT
CDR3: CSARDHDEAFF

V: TRBV6-2/TRBV6-3
size: few
J: TRBJ2-7
length: 17
D: .
DNA: TGTGCCAGCAGTTCGCGCTCATCAGGGGGGCTTTCCTACGAGCAGTACTTC
CDR3: CASSSRSSGGLSYEQYF

V: TRBV30
size: .
J: TRBJ1-1
length: 12
D: TRBD1
DNA: TGTGCCTGTAGCCAGGGGGATACTGAAGCTTTCTTT
CDR3: CACSQGDTEAFF